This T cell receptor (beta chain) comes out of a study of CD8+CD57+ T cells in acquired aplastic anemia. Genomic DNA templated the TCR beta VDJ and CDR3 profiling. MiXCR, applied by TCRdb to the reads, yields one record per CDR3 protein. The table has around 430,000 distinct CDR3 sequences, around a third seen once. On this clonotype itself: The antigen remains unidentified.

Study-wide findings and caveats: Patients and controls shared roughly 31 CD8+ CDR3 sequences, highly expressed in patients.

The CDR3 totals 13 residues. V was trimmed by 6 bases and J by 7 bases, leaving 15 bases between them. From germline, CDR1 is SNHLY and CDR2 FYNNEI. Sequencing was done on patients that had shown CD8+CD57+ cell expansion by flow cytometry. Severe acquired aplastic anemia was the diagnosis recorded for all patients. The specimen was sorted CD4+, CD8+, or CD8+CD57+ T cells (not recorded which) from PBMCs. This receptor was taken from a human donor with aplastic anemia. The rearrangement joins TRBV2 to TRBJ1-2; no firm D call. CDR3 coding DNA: TGTGCCAGCAGCTTGAATGAGGAGGGTGGCTACACCTTC. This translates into CASSLNEEGGYTF.